Listed below are T cell receptor beta chains from one sample, sequenced in a study of T-cell reconstitution after alpha-beta-depleted transplantation in children. TCRdb ran MiXCR on the PCR reads and lists one entry per CDR3 protein. The sample records about 600,000 distinct CDR3 sequences, roughly a tenth being singletons. Sequencing was performed on PBMCs from the stem cell graft donor, taken from the stem cell graft. The receptors derive from a human donor who donated a stem cell graft to a child with acute myeloid leukemia. CDR3s include the opening cysteine and the closing phenylalanine or tryptophan. The order of the fields is clone size, J gene, D gene, V gene, CDR3 DNA, CDR3 protein. D genes are given only for firm matches. Where a row states a size, it is once, few, many or the class of an expanded clone; other rows omit it.

size: many; J: TRBJ1-1; D: .; V: TRBV7-9; DNA: TGTGCCAGCAGGGCAGGCAACACTGAAGCTTTCTTT; CDR3: CASRAGNTEAFF
size: .; J: TRBJ2-3; D: TRBD2; V: TRBV5-5; DNA: TGTGCCAGCAGCTTGGCCGGGGGAGGGGCAGCTACGCAGTATTTT; CDR3: CASSLAGGGAATQYF
size: .; J: TRBJ2-7; D: TRBD2; V: TRBV12-3/TRBV12-4; DNA: TGTGCCAGCAGAATAAGCGGGAGCTCCTACGAGCAGTACTTC; CDR3: CASRISGSSYEQYF
size: few; J: TRBJ2-2; D: .; V: TRBV6-4; DNA: TGTGCCAGCAAAACGGAGTCCGGGGGTACCGGGGAGCTGTTTTTT; CDR3: CASKTESGGTGELFF
size: few; J: TRBJ2-7; D: .; V: TRBV29-1; DNA: TGCAGCTGCGAAATTTGGGGTCAGATCGAGCAGTACTTC; CDR3: CSCEIWGQIEQYF
size: .; J: TRBJ2-2; D: .; V: TRBV7-7; DNA: TGTGCTAGCAGCTCTCTCCTCGGGGCCGGGGAGCTGTTTTTT; CDR3: CASSSLLGAGELFF
size: many; J: TRBJ1-2; D: TRBD1; V: TRBV29-1; DNA: TGCAGCGTAGGACAGGGGCGCGAATATGGCTACACCTTC; CDR3: CSVGQGREYGYTF
size: .; J: TRBJ1-5; D: TRBD1; V: TRBV27; DNA: TGTGCCAGCAGACCCAATCCAATTACAGGGGGCAATCAGCCCCAGCATTTT; CDR3: CASRPNPITGGNQPQHF
size: many; J: TRBJ2-7; D: .; V: TRBV20-1; DNA: TGCAGTGCTAGAGATCTGATAAAAGGGCCCTACGAGCAGTACTTC; CDR3: CSARDLIKGPYEQYF
size: .; J: TRBJ2-1; D: TRBD2; V: TRBV20-1; DNA: TGCAGTGCTAGAGGGGAGGGACTGCCTTACAATGAGCAGTTCTTC; CDR3: CSARGEGLPYNEQFF
size: few; J: TRBJ1-1; D: .; V: TRBV20-1; DNA: TGCAGTGCTAGAAGCACCATTAACACTGAAGCTTTCTTT; CDR3: CSARSTINTEAFF